The rows below give T cell receptor beta chains drawn from one sample of a study of cytomegalovirus exposure and HLA in healthy donors. Measured with immunoSEQ multiplex PCR; TCRdb has only the in-frame clones, and not every one. Here the sample spans around 210,000 clones, 78% being singletons. The sequencing sample was made of PBMCs. The source is a boy younger than 18 in good health and CMV-seronegative. The CDR3 runs from the conserved cysteine through the conserved F or W. D genes are given only for firm matches. Clone size, where shown, is once, few, many, or a class for clones that have expanded.

>16|TRBJ2-5|TRBV5-1|-|TRBD2
TGCGCCAGCAGCCTACCTGGGGGGGGGAGCCAAGAGACCCAGTACTTC
CASSLPGGGSQETQYF
>13|TRBJ2-7|TRBV6-1|-|TRBD2
TGTGCCAGCAGTGCTTATCTAGCGGGTGAGCAGTACTTC
CASSAYLAGEQYF
>16|TRBJ1-1|TRBV27|-|TRBD1
TGTGCCAGCAGTTTAGACAGGGAAAATATGAACACTGAAGCTTTCTTT
CASSLDRENMNTEAFF
>15|TRBJ1-2|TRBV7-2|few|-
TGTGCCAGCAGCTTAGCGGCACTAACCGTAGGTGGCTACACCTTC
CASSLAALTVGGYTF
>13|TRBJ2-1|TRBV6-6|-|-
TGTGCCAGCAGTTACGCGGGTAGAGATGAGCAGTTCTTC
CASSYAGRDEQFF
>15|TRBJ2-6|TRBV9|-|-
TGTGCCAGCAGCCTTGGGAGCTCTGGGGCCAACGTCCTGACTTTC
CASSLGSSGANVLTF
>17|TRBJ1-2|TRBV18|-|TRBD1
TGTGCCAGCTCACGTCTGGTATGGGGACAGGGGGACGATGGCTACACCTTC
CASSRLVWGQGDDGYTF
>16|TRBJ2-2|TRBV4-1|-|-
TGCGCCAGCAGCCAAGAACATGCGGCCGCCACCGGGGAGCTGTTTTTT
CASSQEHAAATGELFF
>13|TRBJ2-3|TRBV28|few|-
TGTGCCAGCCTCCCGGGGAGCACAGATACGCAGTATTTT
CASLPGSTDTQYF
>16|TRBJ2-3|TRBV5-6|few|TRBD2
TGTGCCAGCAGCGCAATAGCGGGGGGCCCCGCAGATACGCAGTATTTT
CASSAIAGGPADTQYF
>12|TRBJ2-7|TRBV30|-|-
TGTGCCTGGAGTCCTCAGGGCTACGAGCAGTACTTC
CAWSPQGYEQYF
>15|TRBJ1-5|TRBV5-6|-|TRBD1
TGTGCCAGCAGCTTGATGGGGACAGGGGACCAGCCCCAGCATTTT
CASSLMGTGDQPQHF
>11|TRBJ1-2|TRBV15|-|-
TGTGCCACCAGCATTAGGGGAGGCTACACCTTC
CATSIRGGYTF
>14|TRBJ2-2|TRBV6-5|-|TRBD2
TGTGCCAGCAGTTTTACGGGAGGGCCCGGGGAGCTGTTTTTT
CASSFTGGPGELFF
>14|TRBJ2-2|TRBV6-1|-|-
TGTGCCAGCGGCCTAGGGGCCCGAAGCGGGGAGCTGTTTTTT
CASGLGARSGELFF
>17|TRBJ1-1|TRBV19|-|TRBD1
TGTGCCAGTAGTATGGAGGTGGGACAGGGGGCTTTACGGGGAGCTTTCTTT
CASSMEVGQGALRGAFF
>15|TRBJ1-6|TRBV27|-|-
TGTGCCAGCAGTCCCTTACAGCTAACAAGCTCACCCCTCCACTTT
CASSPLQLTSSPLHF
>14|TRBJ1-1|TRBV11-3|once|-
TGTGCCAGCAGCAGACAGAGCATGAACACTGAAGCTTTCTTT
CASSRQSMNTEAFF
>16|TRBJ1-2|TRBV4-2|-|-
TGTGCCAGCAGCCAAGATTACAGCGGAGGGGATAGTGGCTACACCTTC
CASSQDYSGGDSGYTF
>14|TRBJ2-2|TRBV7-7|-|TRBD1
TGTGCTAGCAGCTCGACAGGGCAGGTCGGGGAGCTGTTTTTT
CASSSTGQVGELFF
>17|TRBJ1-5|TRBV4-2|-|-
TGTGCCAGCAGCCAAGGCTCAAGGGGCACGGGCAATCAGCCCCAGCATTTT
CASSQGSRGTGNQPQHF
>14|TRBJ2-7|TRBV6-5|-|TRBD2
TGTGCCAGCAACGACGGGGGGGCGGCCTACGAGCAGTACTTC
CASNDGGAAYEQYF
>15|TRBJ2-2|TRBV11-3|-|-
TGTGCCAGCGCATGGCAAGCGGAGAACACCGGGGAGCTGTTTTTT
CASAWQAENTGELFF
>15|TRBJ1-6|TRBV4-1|once|TRBD1
TGCGCCAGCAGTTTAACAGGGGGTCGTAATTCACCCCTCCACTTT
CASSLTGGRNSPLHF
>15|TRBJ1-1|TRBV30|-|-
TGTGCCTGGATGTGGGACCTCCTGGGGGCGGCTGAAGCTTTCTTT
CAWMWDLLGAAEAFF
>15|TRBJ1-1|TRBV6-1|-|TRBD1
TGTGCCAGCAGTAGAACGTACAGGGGGCAGTCTGAAGCTTTCTTT
CASSRTYRGQSEAFF
>16|TRBJ1-5|TRBV15|-|-
TGTGCCACCAGCAGAGATCGCGGCGCTAGCAATCAGCCCCAGCATTTT
CATSRDRGASNQPQHF
>14|TRBJ1-5|TRBV5-8|-|TRBD1
TGTGCCAGCAGCCGGGACAGGGGCAATCAGCCCCAGCATTTT
CASSRDRGNQPQHF
>15|TRBJ1-6|TRBV15|-|-
TGTGCCACCCGTCAAGCAGGGGTGCTAAATTCACCCCTCCACTTT
CATRQAGVLNSPLHF
>15|TRBJ2-7|TRBV27|once|-
TGTGCCAGCAGTCCCTATGCGGAGGGTAGCTACGAGCAGTACTTC
CASSPYAEGSYEQYF
>15|TRBJ2-7|TRBV5-1|-|TRBD2
TGCGCCAGCAGGGGCATAGCGGGATTGGGGTACGAGCAGTACTTC
CASRGIAGLGYEQYF
>15|TRBJ1-1|TRBV5-6|-|-
TGTGCCAGCAGCGATCGTGGAAAGGAGGGCACTGAAGCTTTCTTT
CASSDRGKEGTEAFF
>15|TRBJ2-5|TRBV7-9|-|TRBD1
TGTGCCAGCAGCCAACTTAAGGGACAGGGGGAGACCCAGTACTTC
CASSQLKGQGETQYF
>16|TRBJ2-1|TRBV18|-|TRBD2
TGTGCCAGCTCAGGGACTAGCGGGTCGGGTGGGGGAGAGCAGTTCTTC
CASSGTSGSGGGEQFF
>15|TRBJ1-5|TRBV10-3|-|-
TGTGCCATCAGTGACTCAGGGGCTGGGAATCAGCCCCAGCATTTT
CAISDSGAGNQPQHF
>15|TRBJ1-1|TRBV18|-|TRBD1
TGTGCCAGCTCACCTGTACAGGGGTTAGGAACTGAAGCTTTCTTT
CASSPVQGLGTEAFF
>13|TRBJ2-7|TRBV27|once|-
TGTGCCAGCAGTCCCGCGTCCTCCTACGAGCAGTACTTC
CASSPASSYEQYF
>15|TRBJ2-6|TRBV11-3|-|-
TGTGCCAGCCGATCAGGGTTAGCTGGGGCCAACGTCCTGACTTTC
CASRSGLAGANVLTF
>14|TRBJ2-2|TRBV5-1|-|-
TGCGCCAGCAGCTCTCTGCGGGGTACCGGGGAGCTGTTTTTT
CASSSLRGTGELFF
>14|TRBJ1-2|TRBV30|once|-
TGTGCCTGGAACTTTGGTGACAGCGTCTATGGCTACACCTTC
CAWNFGDSVYGYTF
>15|TRBJ1-5|TRBV19|once|-
TGTGCCAGTAGTCCAAATCGGGGGAGCAATCAGCCCCAGCATTTT
CASSPNRGSNQPQHF
>15|TRBJ2-1|TRBV2|few|TRBD2
TGTGCCAGCAGTAGGACTAGCGGGAGTCACAATGAGCAGTTCTTC
CASSRTSGSHNEQFF
>15|TRBJ1-1|TRBV4-1|-|-
TGCGCCAGCAGCCAAAGGCAGGGTACGAACACTGAAGCTTTCTTT
CASSQRQGTNTEAFF
>14|TRBJ2-7|TRBV6-5|-|-
TGTGCCAGCAGTTACCGGTCCACTTCCTACGAGCAGTACTTC
CASSYRSTSYEQYF
>17|TRBJ2-1|TRBV7-9|few|TRBD2
TGTGCCAGCAGCTCCTCCTTACTACTAGCGGCCTACAATGAGCAGTTCTTC
CASSSSLLLAAYNEQFF
>14|TRBJ1-2|TRBV7-9|-|-
TGTGCCAGCAGACGAATCGGGGCGGGGGAAGGCTACACCTTC
CASRRIGAGEGYTF
>17|TRBJ2-7|TRBV5-1|-|TRBD2
TGCGCCAGCAGCTTGGGTGGACTAGCGGGAGAAGACAGCGAGCAGTACTTC
CASSLGGLAGEDSEQYF
>15|TRBJ1-6|TRBV6-1|-|-
TGTGCCAGTATGGGGGGTTTTCCCTATAATTCACCCCTCCACTTT
CASMGGFPYNSPLHF
>13|TRBJ1-1|TRBV6-5|-|-
TGTGCCAGCAGTTACTCTTTCTACACTGAAGCTTTCTTT
CASSYSFYTEAFF
>13|TRBJ2-2|TRBV6-1|-|-
TGTGCCAGCAGTGTCACGGGAGCCGGGGAGCTGTTTTTT
CASSVTGAGELFF
>17|TRBJ1-1|TRBV6-1|once|TRBD1
TGTGCCAGCAGTGAAGCGCCGGGACAGGCCGGATACACTGAAGCTTTCTTT
CASSEAPGQAGYTEAFF